This T cell receptor beta chain was recorded in a study of OX40 agonist ivuxolimab in advanced cancers. Study-level information: Checkpoint inhibitors had been given previously to about 38% of patients. Partial responses were seen in three patients, one with hepatocellular carcinoma and two with cutaneous melanoma.

This CDR3 comprises 13 residues. Per the germline V gene, CDR1 is MNHEY and CDR2 is SMNVEV (reference sequence). After removal of 5 bases from V and 11 bases from J, the junction contained 9 bases not matched to a gene. The method was immunoSEQ multiplex PCR; TCRdb's version includes in-frame clones alone and lacks a portion of them. Of 60,000 to 80,000 clones in the sample, 79% were seen once. This clonotype was sampled from an adult with an advanced solid tumor such as melanoma, head and neck, liver or kidney cancer. The starting material was CD4+ or CD8+ T cells sorted from blood, obtained in a trial of the OX40 agonist ivuxolimab. The V gene is TRBV27, the J gene TRBJ1-1, with 9 bases that match TRBD1. The CDR3 coding sequence is TGTGCCAGCAGTGCCACAGGGGGCCTATGGGCTTTCTTT. Protein product: CASSATGGLWAFF.